One and the same sample provided the 21 T cell receptor beta chains below, sequenced in a study of shared clonotypes between healthy human individuals. Clones were sequenced by immunoSEQ multiplex PCR, and TCRdb holds only the in-frame ones, with some missing. Among about 470,000 clones listed, about four fifths were seen once. Sequencing was carried out using PBMCs. These receptors originate from a woman aged 40 to 49 in good health. Some clones in this sample may be carry-over from other donors' samples.

By proportion, this clone is medium-sized. Other nucleotide sequences in the sample specify the same CDR3. The genes are TRBV5-4 and TRBJ2-3; weak D call: TRBD2 (6 bases). Germline-derived CDR1 and CDR2 are SGHNT and YYREEE (reference sequence). This CDR3 region has 16 residues. V shed 4 bases and J shed 0 bases, with 15 bases lying between them. The CDR3, as DNA: TGTGCCAGCAGCCGTGGCTCCGGGGGTAGCACAGATACGCAGTATTTT. It codes for CASSRGSGGSTDTQYF.

The chain recombines TRBV11-2 with TRBJ2-1; possible D gene TRBD2, 5 bases. Trimming left V 3 bases short and J 9 bases short, with 9 bases between. Germline V gives CDR1 SGHAT, CDR2 FQNNGV. CDR3 length: 12 amino acids. DNA of the CDR3: TGTGCCAGCAGCTTCGGGCGGGTTGAGCAGTTCTTC. Protein sequence: CASSFGRVEQFF.

The rearrangement joins TRBV4-3 to TRBJ2-7; TRBD1 might be the D (5 bases). Germline loops: CDR1 LGHNA, CDR2 YSLEER. The CDR3 consists of 16 residues. The germline V and J ends were trimmed by 0 bases and 2 bases, with 14 bases remaining between them. CDR3 amino acids: CASSQDTQDETYEQYF. The CDR3 DNA follows: TGCGCCAGCAGCCAAGATACACAGGACGAAACCTACGAGCAGTACTTC.

The CDR3 protein is CASSPNAGPLSYEQYF. CDR3 DNA: TGTGCCAGCAGCCCCAACGCCGGGCCGCTCTCCTACGAGCAGTACTTC. The chain uses TRBV7-9 and TRBJ2-7; no definite D call. The CDR3 loop spans 16 amino acids. Trimming cost V 5 bases and J 0 bases, with 17 bases left between them. Germline lookup yields CDR1 SEHNR and CDR2 FQNEAQ (reference sequence).

CDR3 residues: CASSSRGGTNEKLFF. CDR3 DNA: TGTGCCAGCAGCTCCAGGGGGGGAACTAATGAAAAACTGTTTTTT. The rearrangement joins TRBV9 to TRBJ1-4; TRBD1 matches 7 bases. The germline gives CDR1 SGDLS, CDR2 YYNGEE. V shed 4 bases and J 1 base; nucleotides not matched to a gene: 4. The CDR3 totals 15 residues.

This clone was counted many times. V is TRBV29-1 and J is TRBJ2-6, with D tentatively TRBD1 (5 bases). Germline V lookup: CDR1 SQVTM, CDR2 ANQGSEA. The length of the CDR3 is 15 residues. The V end lost 4 bases, the J end lost 0 bases, and 10 bases lay between the germline ends. CDR3 in amino acids: CSVGQTYSGANVLTF. In nucleotides, the CDR3 is TGCAGCGTTGGACAGACCTACTCTGGGGCCAACGTCCTGACTTTC.

This clone has just one count. The chain employs TRBV11-2 and TRBJ1-3, with D possibly being TRBD1 (5 bases). Trimming shortened V by 5 bases and J by 4 bases, and 12 bases separated the two germline ends. This CDR3 is 14 amino acids long. The V gene's germline CDR1 is SGHAT and CDR2 FQNNGV. DNA of the CDR3: TGTGCCAGCAGCGCCACGGGGGGAGGAAACACCATATATTTT. It encodes CASSATGGGNTIYF.

The V and J genes are TRBV30 and TRBJ2-3; D could derive from TRBD1 or TRBD2 (5 bases each). The CDR3 is made up of 13 amino acids. Trimming took 5 bases from V and 2 from J, leaving 11 bases between them. Germline CDR1 is GTSNPN and CDR2 is SVGIG (reference sequence). For the CDR3, the DNA is TGTGCCTGGGGACTGGGGGTCACAGATACGCAGTATTTT. Translated, it gives CAWGLGVTDTQYF.

This chain connects TRBV7-2 to TRBJ1-2; D perhaps matches TRBD1 (6 bases). V lost 4 bases and J lost 4, with 13 bases in between. Germline lookup yields CDR1 SGHTA and CDR2 FQGNSA. The CDR3 runs 14 residues. CDR3 region: CASSSATGSYGYTF. The CDR3 DNA follows: TGTGCCAGCAGCTCTGCGACAGGATCCTATGGCTACACCTTC.

The chain combines TRBV4-1 with TRBJ2-5, with 10 bases aligning to TRBD2. V was pared by 4 bases and J by 4 bases, with 3 bases of the junction left unmatched. Germline lookup yields CDR1 MGHRA and CDR2 YSYEKL. The CDR3 consists of 14 residues. The CDR3 nucleotides read TGCGCCAGCAGCCCACGACTAGCGGGAGAGACCCAGTACTTC. Translated, it gives CASSPRLAGETQYF.

CDR3 DNA sequence: TGTGCCAGCAGCGGGATTTTAGGGGAGCAGTACTTC. Amino acid sequence: CASSGILGEQYF. The J gene is TRBJ2-7, the V gene TRBV7-2; no reliable D call. The V gene's germline CDR1 is SGHTA and CDR2 FQGNSA. The CDR3 runs 12 residues. Between the trimmed V and J ends, which lost 5 bases and 7 bases, there was a span of 12 bases.

This chain links TRBV11-2 with TRBJ1-1; D call uncertain. CDR1 SGHAT and CDR2 FQNNGV come from the germline V gene. The V end lost 2 bases, the J end lost 5 bases, and 15 bases lay between the germline ends. The CDR3 is 15 residues long. The CDR3 DNA follows: TGTGCCAGCAGCTTATTATTCCGGGTAAGGACTGAAGCTTTCTTT. Amino acids: CASSLLFRVRTEAFF. Variable domain in full (rest from reference TRBV11-2 and TRBJ1-1): EAGVAQSPRYKIIEKRQSVAFWCNPISGHATLYWYQQILGQGPKLLIQFQNNGVVDDSQLPKDRFSAERLKGVDSTLKIQPAKLEDSAVYLCASSLLFRVRTEAFFGQGTRLTVV.

This sequence joins TRBV6-5 and TRBJ1-5; 9 bases are a match to TRBD1. The CDR3 extends over 15 amino acids. V lost 4 bases to trimming and J lost 1 base; unmatched junction nucleotides: 2. Germline lookup yields CDR1 MNHEY and CDR2 SVGAGI. In DNA, the CDR3 is TGTGCCAGCAGTTCCGGACAGGGGAGCAATCAGCCCCAGCATTTT. This codes for CASSSGQGSNQPQHF.

As for this clone: With a far larger clone one base away, a read error is the likely cause. The sample has other DNA sequences that encode this CDR3 too. The chain carries TRBV11-1 and TRBJ2-7; 13 positions match TRBD2. The germline V gene encodes CDR1 SGHAT and CDR2 FQDESV (reference sequence). Germline trimming cut 5 bases from V and 2 bases from J; bases unmatched to any gene: 6. The CDR3 sequence is 16 residues long. The CDR3 region is CASSLTGTSGTYEQYF. As DNA, the CDR3 is TGTGCCAGCAGCCTTACCGGGACTAGCGGGACCTACGAGCAGTACTTC.

This clone was counted a few times. The V call is TRBV19, the J call TRBJ2-7; tentatively, D is TRBD2 (6 bases). The CDR3 spans 12 residues. V was pared by 1 base and J by 6 bases, with 7 bases between. The germline CDR1 and CDR2 sequences are LNHDA and SQIVND (reference sequence). CDR3 amino acids: CASSIGRGEQYF. CDR3 in DNA: TGTGCCAGTAGTATAGGGAGGGGCGAGCAGTACTTC.

This clone was observed a single time. The chain carries TRBV18 and TRBJ2-2, with 7 bases matching TRBD2. Germline CDR1 is KGHSH and CDR2 is LQKENI. V was pared by 4 bases and J by 4 bases, with 6 bases of the junction left unmatched. The CDR3 is 15 amino acids. The CDR3 bases are TGTGCCAGCTCACGGGGGACGGGAGGCACCGGGGAGCTGTTTTTT. This gives the protein CASSRGTGGTGELFF.

The chain employs TRBV19 and TRBJ2-1; D is unclear. Trimming took off 4 bases at V and 4 bases at J, with 17 bases between the two ends. In germline, CDR1 is LNHDA, CDR2 SQIVND (reference sequence). The CDR3 totals 16 residues. This CDR3 reads CASSRRETALYNEQFF. In DNA, the CDR3 is TGTGCCAGTAGTAGACGCGAGACGGCACTTTACAATGAGCAGTTCTTC. Drawing the rest from reference TRBV19 and TRBJ2-1, the complete variable domain is DGGITQSPKYLFRKEGQNVTLSCEQNLNHDAMYWYRQDPGQGLRLIYYSQIVNDFQKGDIAEGYSVSREKKESFPLTVTSAQKNPTAFYLCASSRRETALYNEQFFGPGTRLTVL.

The V and J genes are TRBV7-8 and TRBJ2-3; TRBD1 or TRBD2 may be the D gene (5 bases each). Germline lookup yields CDR1 SGHVS and CDR2 FQNEAQ. CDR3 size: 13 residues. The V end lost 5 bases, the J end lost 4 bases, and 10 bases lay between the germline ends. CDR3 nucleotides: TGTGCCAGCAGCATTCAGGGAGCAGATACGCAGTATTTT. Its translation is CASSIQGADTQYF.

The chain is built from TRBV6-5 and TRBJ2-5, with TRBD2 as a possible D gene (6 bases). The germline V gene encodes CDR1 MNHEY and CDR2 SVGAGI. V lost 5 bases to trimming and J lost 3 bases, with 13 bases between them. The CDR3 has 14 residues. CDR3 bases: TGTGCCAGCAGTATTAGCGGCCCAAAAGAGACCCAGTACTTC. This gives the protein CASSISGPKETQYF.

This clone appeared once. CDR3 coding DNA: TGTGCCAGCAGCTCGTCCACAGGGGGCCGGGCCGGGGAGCTGTTTTTT. This gives the protein CASSSSTGGRAGELFF. This chain connects TRBV5-5 to TRBJ2-2; 9 bases fit TRBD1. The V gene end was trimmed by 3 bases and the J gene end by 6 bases; junction bases not matched to a gene: 9. This CDR3 has 16 residues. Germline V CDR1 and CDR2: SGHKS, YYEKEE (reference sequence).

This chain uses TRBV10-3 with TRBJ1-5; TRBD1 matches at 8 bases. With 9 bases clipped from V and 5 bases from J, the junction kept 12 bases outside the gene matches. Germline assignment: CDR1 ENHRY and CDR2 SYGVKD. The CDR3 runs to 15 residues. The CDR3 spells CAIGQGRGSDQPQHF. The DNA of the CDR3 is TGTGCCATAGGACAGGGTCGGGGATCGGATCAGCCCCAGCATTTT.